This entry lists 11 T cell receptor beta chains sequenced from one sample in a study of cytomegalovirus exposure and HLA in healthy donors (dated by TCRdb to 2015 to 2018). The library relied on the immunoSEQ multiplex PCR assay. For the multiplex PCR, a mixture combining 60 forward primers for TCR Vbeta segments and 13 reverse primers for TCR Jbeta segments was used. TCRdb took over this immuneACCESS table, retaining in-frame rearrangements with V and J assigned. Such tables are incomplete; in checked studies, under half of the missing clones stem from an unresolved V gene, and the remainder is unexplained. The sample profile shows around 170,000 clones; 70% to 80% of them were found once. Roughly 0.64% of the sample is in the top ten clones. Sequencing used PBMCs. These receptors were obtained from a woman aged 40-49 years in good health and CMV-seronegative.

The genes are TRBV11-1 and TRBJ1-2, with D maybe TRBD1 (6 bases). V was clipped by 2 bases and J by 6 bases, with 13 bases between them. This CDR3 has 14 amino acids. Per the germline V gene, CDR1 is SGHAT and CDR2 is FQDESV (reference sequence). CDR3 amino acids: CASSLTGLMDGYTF. The DNA of the CDR3 is TGTGCCAGCAGCTTAACAGGGTTAATGGATGGCTACACCTTC.

Details on this clone: The same CDR3 can be traced to other DNA sequences in this sample. This rearrangement joins TRBV5-4 to TRBJ1-3, with 8 bases matching TRBD1. V dropped 0 bases and J dropped 5; count of bases not matched to a gene: 1. CDR1 and CDR2 from the germline V gene are SGHNT and YYREEE (reference sequence). The CDR3 is 14 residues long. The CDR3 DNA reads TGTGCCAGCAGCTTGGGACAGGGGCGAAACACCATATATTTT. Its translation is CASSLGQGRNTIYF.

This rearrangement joins TRBV2 to TRBJ1-2; weak D call: TRBD1 (5 bases). Between the trimmed V and J ends, which lost 7 bases and 7 bases, there was a span of 16 bases. There are 13 residues in the CDR3. Germline CDR1 reads SNHLY; CDR2 reads FYNNEI. CDR3 region: CASTPDQGGGYTF. In DNA, the CDR3 is TGTGCCAGCACACCCGATCAGGGCGGTGGCTACACCTTC.

The rearrangement uses TRBV6-5 and TRBJ1-1; 7 nucleotides agree with TRBD1. The germline gives CDR1 MNHEY, CDR2 SVGAGI. CDR3 length: 13 residues. Unmatched junction bases numbered 5, after V lost 6 bases and J lost 4 bases. In DNA, the CDR3 is TGTGCCAGCAGGCTCACAGGGGTCACTGAAGCTTTCTTT. Its translation is CASRLTGVTEAFF.

The genes are TRBV27 and TRBJ2-7, with 7 bases that match TRBD2. Trimming took 3 bases from V and 1 from J; bases not matched to a gene: 3. The germline CDR1 and CDR2 sequences are MNHEY and SMNVEV (reference sequence). The CDR3 sequence is 14 residues long. The CDR3 nucleotides read TGTGCCAGCAGTTTGAGTAGCGGGTCCTACGAGCAGTACTTC. Encoded protein: CASSLSSGSYEQYF.

The table lists this clone with a few counts. V gene TRBV6-6 combines with J gene TRBJ1-4; 8 bases fit TRBD1. Per the germline V gene, CDR1 is MNHNY and CDR2 is SVGAGI (reference sequence). The CDR3 has 15 amino acids. V shed 0 bases and J 6 bases; nucleotides not matched to a gene: 3. The CDR3 protein is CASSYSGQAYEKLFF. CDR3 DNA sequence: TGTGCCAGCAGTTACTCGGGACAGGCTTATGAAAAACTGTTTTTT.

The chain is built from TRBV27 and TRBJ2-3, with a tentative D call TRBD2 (6 bases). This CDR3 is built from 13 residues. Deletions cut 6 bases from V and 2 bases from J, with 9 bases between. Looked up from germline, CDR1 is MNHEY and CDR2 is SMNVEV (reference sequence). The CDR3 DNA follows: TGTGCCAGCAGGACTAGACCCACAGATACGCAGTATTTT. The encoded protein is CASRTRPTDTQYF.

V gene TRBV13 combines with J gene TRBJ2-5; possibly TRBD2 for D (6 bases). Trimming removed 2 bases from V and 11 bases from J, with 27 bases in between. The CDR3 covers 17 residues. Germline assignment: CDR1 PRHDT and CDR2 FYEKMQ (reference sequence). CDR3 nucleotides: TGTGCCAGCAGCTTACCCCACCTAGGAGGGGTGGCGAGTGAGCAGTACTTC. Its translation: CASSLPHLGGVASEQYF. The entire variable domain, with the rest obtained from reference TRBV13 and TRBJ2-5, is as follows: AAGVIQSPRHLIKEKRETATLKCYPIPRHDTVYWYQQGPGQDPQFLISFYEKMQSDKGSIPDRFSAQQFSDYHSELNMSSLELGDSALYFCASSLPHLGGVASEQYFGPGTRLLVL.

J is TRBJ1-2 and V is TRBV19, with a possible D match to TRBD1 (6 bases). V shed 7 bases and J shed 3 bases, with 9 bases lying between them. Germline values: CDR1 LNHDA, CDR2 SQIVND (reference sequence). The CDR3 spans 12 residues. The CDR3, as DNA: TGTGCCAGTAAGGACAGCCACTATGGCTACACCTTC. Translated: CASKDSHYGYTF.

This clone showed up just once. CDR3 amino acids: CASSVDGVISEQYF. CDR3 in DNA: TGTGCCAGCAGCGTAGACGGGGTAATCTCCGAGCAGTACTTC. This rearrangement joins TRBV9 to TRBJ2-7; D may be TRBD2 (5 bases). Germline V gene data show CDR1 as SGDLS and CDR2 as YYNGEE. The V gene lost 0 bases and the J gene lost 6 bases, with 13 bases spanning the gap. This CDR3 spans 14 amino acids.

The rearrangement uses TRBV30 and TRBJ2-6; 8 nucleotides match TRBD1. V was clipped by 1 base and J by 0 bases; unmatched bases: 14. The germline CDR1 and CDR2 sequences are GTSNPN and SVGIG (reference sequence). CDR3 length: 20 amino acids. The CDR3 bases are TGTGCCTGGAGTGCCCACTCCGGGACAGGCTTAAGCTCTGGGGCCAACGTCCTGACTTTC. Its protein product is CAWSAHSGTGLSSGANVLTF.